This T cell receptor (beta chain) was captured by sequencing in a study of T cells in Graves' hyperthyroidism and ophthalmopathy. This clonotype was picked up a small number of times. For the diagnoses, clinical symptoms, serum thyroxine and TRAb, thyroid ultrasound and orbital computed tomography were used. PBMCs stemmed from approximately 10 ml fresh peripheral blood. In germline, CDR1 is MNHEY, CDR2 SMNVEV (reference sequence). The V and J ends lost 4 bases and 0 bases, in that order; junction bases with no gene match: 8. CDR3 length equals 16 residues. RNA transcripts provided the source from which TCR beta CDR3 regions were amplified. HTBI primers drove first-round RT-PCR of the TCR CDR3. In TCRdb, the multiplex PCR reads were re-called with MiXCR into one record per CDR3 protein. Of about 640,000 distinct CDR3 sequences listed, roughly 20% were seen once; the top ten hold under 35%.

The origin of this receptor is a man aged 30 to 39 with Graves' ophthalmopathy. The sequencing input was blood. The chain is built from TRBV27 and TRBJ2-5; 7 bases align to TRBD1. CDR3 bases: TGTGCCAGCAGTTGGGGGACAGCTAGGTACCAAGAGACCCAGTACTTC. Its translation: CASSWGTARYQETQYF.